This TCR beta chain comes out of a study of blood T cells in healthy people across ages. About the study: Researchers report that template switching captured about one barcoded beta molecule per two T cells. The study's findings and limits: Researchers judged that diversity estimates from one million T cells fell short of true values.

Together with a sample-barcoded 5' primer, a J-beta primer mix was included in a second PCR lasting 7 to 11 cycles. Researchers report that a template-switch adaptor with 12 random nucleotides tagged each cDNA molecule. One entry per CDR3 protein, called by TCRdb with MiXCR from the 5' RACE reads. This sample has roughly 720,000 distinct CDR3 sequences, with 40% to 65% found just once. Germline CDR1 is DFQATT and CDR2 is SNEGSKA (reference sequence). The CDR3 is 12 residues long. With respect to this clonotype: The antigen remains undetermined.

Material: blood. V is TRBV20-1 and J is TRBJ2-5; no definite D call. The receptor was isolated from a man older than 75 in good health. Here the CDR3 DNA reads TGCAGCGCTCCCAGGTTGGAAGAGACCCAGTACTTC. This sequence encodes CSAPRLEETQYF.